This T cell receptor (beta chain) was recovered during a study of T cell responses to AZD1222 COVID-19 vaccine. Notes on the study in general: The breadth and depth of Spike-specific TCRs increased once two AZD1222 doses had been given.

Germline assignment: CDR1 MGHRA and CDR2 YSYEKL. V dropped 1 base and J dropped 5 bases, with 21 bases sitting between them. The CDR3 consists of 17 residues. Assay used: immunoSEQ multiplex PCR; TCRdb lists only in-frame clones, some missing. The sample lists 150,000 to 200,000 clones; just over 90% were seen once. Worth noting for this clone: The antigen is unknown.

The receptor comes from an adult in good health. The V gene is TRBV4-1, the J gene TRBJ2-7; D tentatively reads TRBD1 or TRBD2 (6 bases each). The sequencing here drew on peripheral blood, taken on day 0 of AZD1222 vaccination. CDR3 nucleotide sequence: TGCGCCAGCAGCCAAGGGTTAAGTTCTCGGGGGCGAGACGAGCAGTACTTC. This codes for CASSQGLSSRGRDEQYF.